Sequencing of this T cell receptor (beta chain) was carried out in a study of T cells after yellow fever vaccination. CDR3 length: 16 amino acids. Germline assignment: CDR1 SGHRS and CDR2 YFSETQ. J lost 6 bases, V lost 4 bases, and 8 bases had no gene match. Conversion of TCR transcripts into cDNA relied on 5'RACE template switching, which added a universal primer site and UMIs. TCRdb used MiXCR to reprocess the 5' RACE reads, holding one entry per CDR3 protein. The profile shows under 600,000 distinct CDR3 sequences, about 13% of them singletons. V and J are TRBV5-1 and TRBJ2-7; 15 bases are shared with TRBD2. The receptor's source is a man in his thirties or forties who received the YFV17D yellow fever vaccine. Sample: PBMCs, taken on the day of the yellow fever booster vaccination. The CDR3 loop reads CASSTGTSGRSFEQYF. The CDR3 DNA reads TGCGCCAGCAGCACCGGGACTAGCGGGAGGTCTTTCGAGCAGTACTTC.